Listed below are T cell receptor beta chains from one sample, sequenced in a study of blood T cell repertoires in COVID-19. Method: immunoSEQ multiplex PCR; TCRdb's copy keeps in-frame clones and lacks some. This sample carries some 41,000 clones, approximately 90% of them seen once, and the ten largest clones take 9.6%. Sequencing was performed on peripheral blood. These receptors were taken from a woman older than 75 with active COVID-19. CDR3s include the opening cysteine and the closing phenylalanine or tryptophan. The order of the fields is clone size, V gene, D gene, J gene, CDR3 protein, CDR3 DNA. D genes are given only for firm matches. Clone size appears in some rows only: once, few, many, or a class for an expanded clone.

clone size: NA; V gene: TRBV7-2; D gene: NA; J gene: TRBJ1-1; CDR3 protein: CASSLGGLNTEAFF; CDR3 DNA: TGTGCCAGCAGCTTAGGAGGGTTGAACACTGAAGCTTTCTTT
clone size: NA; V gene: TRBV19; D gene: NA; J gene: TRBJ2-1; CDR3 protein: CASSIDRIGRASYNEQFF; CDR3 DNA: TGTGCCAGTAGTATAGATAGGATCGGCAGGGCCTCCTACAATGAGCAGTTCTTC
clone size: NA; V gene: TRBV19; D gene: TRBD1; J gene: TRBJ2-7; CDR3 protein: CASSIRTGAYEQYF; CDR3 DNA: TGTGCCAGTAGTATACGGACAGGGGCCTACGAGCAGTACTTC
clone size: NA; V gene: TRBV29-1; D gene: NA; J gene: TRBJ2-3; CDR3 protein: CSFTTGGGQYF; CDR3 DNA: TGCAGCTTTACGACGGGAGGGGGCCAGTATTTT
clone size: NA; V gene: TRBV18; D gene: TRBD1; J gene: TRBJ2-6; CDR3 protein: CASSANGQGVSGANVLTF; CDR3 DNA: TGTGCCAGCTCAGCTAACGGACAGGGGGTCTCTGGGGCCAACGTCCTGACTTTC
clone size: NA; V gene: TRBV28; D gene: NA; J gene: TRBJ2-5; CDR3 protein: CASSLGLPAQYF; CDR3 DNA: TGTGCCAGCAGTTTGGGGCTTCCGGCCCAGTACTTC
clone size: NA; V gene: TRBV20-1; D gene: NA; J gene: TRBJ1-4; CDR3 protein: CSASYGAHRNEKLFF; CDR3 DNA: TGCAGTGCTAGTTATGGAGCACATCGGAATGAAAAACTGTTTTTT
clone size: NA; V gene: TRBV29-1; D gene: NA; J gene: TRBJ2-2; CDR3 protein: CSGSSGANTGELFF; CDR3 DNA: TGCAGCGGTTCGTCAGGGGCGAACACCGGGGAGCTGTTTTTT
clone size: NA; V gene: TRBV6-5; D gene: NA; J gene: TRBJ2-1; CDR3 protein: CASSNTGYNEQFF; CDR3 DNA: TGTGCCAGCAGTAATACAGGGTACAATGAGCAGTTCTTC
clone size: NA; V gene: TRBV10-3; D gene: NA; J gene: TRBJ2-7; CDR3 protein: CAIKPYRDYEQYF; CDR3 DNA: TGTGCCATCAAGCCCTACAGGGATTACGAGCAGTACTTC
clone size: NA; V gene: TRBV6-2/TRBV6-3; D gene: NA; J gene: TRBJ1-5; CDR3 protein: CASSYEGGQPQHF; CDR3 DNA: TGTGCCAGCAGTTACGAGGGCGGTCAGCCCCAGCATTTT
clone size: NA; V gene: TRBV3-1/TRBV3-2; D gene: TRBD1; J gene: TRBJ1-4; CDR3 protein: CASSQDRVSEKLFF; CDR3 DNA: TGTGCCAGCAGCCAGGACAGGGTCAGTGAAAAACTGTTTTTT
clone size: few; V gene: TRBV9; D gene: NA; J gene: TRBJ2-7; CDR3 protein: CASSGPGSGGINEQYF; CDR3 DNA: TGTGCCAGCAGCGGACCCGGGTCTGGGGGGATAAACGAGCAGTACTTC
clone size: NA; V gene: TRBV5-1; D gene: NA; J gene: TRBJ2-3; CDR3 protein: CASSLGVVRADTQYF; CDR3 DNA: TGCGCCAGCAGCTTGGGCGTGGTGAGGGCAGATACGCAGTATTTT
clone size: NA; V gene: TRBV5-6; D gene: NA; J gene: TRBJ2-3; CDR3 protein: CASSLSGTDTQYF; CDR3 DNA: TGTGCCAGCAGTTTGTCAGGCACAGATACGCAGTATTTT
clone size: once; V gene: TRBV5-4; D gene: NA; J gene: TRBJ2-7; CDR3 protein: CASSFGPREAYEQYF; CDR3 DNA: TGTGCCAGCAGCTTCGGGCCCAGGGAGGCCTACGAGCAGTACTTC